These 14 T cell receptor beta chains originate from one sample sequenced in a study of PD-1 blockade in classical Hodgkin lymphoma. Every patient had relapsed following autologous stem cell transplantation, and cohorts differed in brentuximab vedotin exposure. The method was immunoSEQ multiplex PCR; TCRdb's version includes in-frame clones alone and lacks a portion of them. The top ten hold roughly 6.6% of the sample, which has under 25,000 clones, less than 85% seen once. This material consisted of peripheral blood mononuclear cells (PBMCs), taken at baseline. These receptors came from a human donor with classical Hodgkin lymphoma.

V and J are TRBV27 and TRBJ1-1; D perhaps matches TRBD1 (5 bases). Trimming took off 6 bases at V and 8 bases at J, with 19 bases between the two ends. CDR1 and CDR2 (germline): MNHEY, SMNVEV (reference sequence). The CDR3 is 14 amino acids. The DNA of the CDR3 is TGTGCCAGCAGACCAACAGGATTCGGTCGCGAAGCTTTCTTT. Translation: CASRPTGFGREAFF.

The chain recombines TRBV4-3 with TRBJ2-3; no reliable D call. Trimming took 1 base from V and 0 from J, leaving 11 bases between them. CDR3 length: 16 amino acids. CDR1 and CDR2 (germline): LGHNA, YSLEER. CDR3 protein: CASSQALTRSTDTQYF. CDR3 nucleotides: TGCGCCAGCAGCCAAGCCTTAACTCGTAGCACAGATACGCAGTATTTT.

The CDR3 DNA is TGTGCCAGCAGCGTATCCCACAACAGGGGCCGTGCCCGAATGGGCAATCAGCCCCAGCATTTT. It yields the protein CASSVSHNRGRARMGNQPQHF. This chain joins TRBV9 and TRBJ1-5; 7 bases map to TRBD1. This CDR3 has 21 residues. Germline V gene lookup returns CDR1 SGDLS and CDR2 YYNGEE. V shed 1 base, J shed 2 bases, and the junction held 21 bases outside the gene matches.

The chain combines TRBV5-6 with TRBJ1-1; no definite D call. From germline, CDR1 is SGHDT and CDR2 YYEEEE. This CDR3 contains 14 residues. Deletions cut 3 bases from V and 0 bases from J, with 9 bases between. The CDR3 nucleotides are TGTGCCAGCAGCTGGGCCCAAATGAACACTGAAGCTTTCTTT. Translated: CASSWAQMNTEAFF. The full variable domain, completed using reference TRBV5-6 and TRBJ1-1, is DAGVTQSPTHLIKTRGQQVTLRCSPKSGHDTVSWYQQALGQGPQFIFQYYEEEERQRGNFPDRFSGHQFPNYSSELNVNALLLGDSALYLCASSWAQMNTEAFFGQGTRLTVV.

V and J are TRBV28 and TRBJ1-2; TRBD1 agrees at 7 bases. CDR1 is MDHEN and CDR2 is SYDVKM in the germline V gene. The V and J ends lost 6 bases and 0 bases, in that order; junction bases with no gene match: 10. The CDR3 has 16 residues. CDR3 in amino acids: CASRSPPGQANYGYTF. In DNA, the CDR3 is TGTGCCAGCAGGTCCCCGCCAGGACAGGCTAACTATGGCTACACCTTC.

This chain links TRBV6-6 with TRBJ2-3; D unresolved. CDR3 length equals 13 residues. V lost 7 bases, J lost 3 bases, and 11 bases lay in between. Per the germline V gene, CDR1 is MNHNY and CDR2 is SVGAGI (reference sequence). The CDR3 reads CASTTLGTDTQYF. For the CDR3, the DNA is TGTGCCAGCACCACTCTAGGGACAGATACGCAGTATTTT.

This chain joins TRBV11-2 and TRBJ2-1; tentatively, D is TRBD2 (6 bases). V was clipped by 1 base and J by 6 bases, with 13 bases between them. CDR1 SGHAT and CDR2 FQNNGV come from the germline V gene. This CDR3 is built from 15 residues. The CDR3 DNA sequence: TGTGCCAGCAGCTTAGGGTCTAGCGCGGGCAATGAGCAGTTCTTC. It specifies CASSLGSSAGNEQFF.

The chain uses TRBV9 and TRBJ1-1, with unresolved D. The germline gives CDR1 SGDLS, CDR2 YYNGEE. Trimming shortened V by 3 bases and J by 6 bases, and 15 bases separated the two germline ends. CDR3 length: 14 amino acids. The DNA for the CDR3 is TGTGCCAGCAGCGGCTCTCCGTCGGGCGCTGAAGCTTTCTTT. As protein: CASSGSPSGAEAFF.

This clone was counted a single time. This rearrangement joins TRBV7-9 to TRBJ2-1; D is unclear. V was shortened by 5 bases and J by 5 bases, with 16 bases between the two germline ends. The CDR3 consists of 15 residues. Looked up from germline, CDR1 is SEHNR and CDR2 is FQNEAQ (reference sequence). As DNA, the CDR3 is TGTGCCAGCAGCCCGCCGGCGTATACAGACAATGAGCAGTTCTTC. Its protein product is CASSPPAYTDNEQFF.

The chain carries TRBV2 and TRBJ2-7; TRBD1 aligns across 8 bases. CDR3 length: 13 amino acids. V lost 5 bases, J lost 3 bases, and 3 bases stayed unmatched. In germline, CDR1 is SNHLY, CDR2 FYNNEI. The CDR3 loop reads CASSPDRGYEQYF. The CDR3 DNA is TGTGCCAGCAGTCCTGACAGGGGCTACGAGCAGTACTTC.

About this clone: At the DNA level, this CDR3 is encoded by other sequences in the same sample as well. The chain carries TRBV18 and TRBJ2-7; D might be TRBD1 or TRBD2, each matching 6 bases. The CDR3 loop spans 14 amino acids. The germline V gene has CDR1 KGHSH and CDR2 LQKENI. V lost 4 bases and J 0 bases, leaving 10 bases between the germline ends. The CDR3 reads CASSRGDTSYEQYF. CDR3 nucleotide sequence: TGTGCCAGCTCACGGGGGGACACCTCCTACGAGCAGTACTTC.

The chain uses TRBV2 and TRBJ1-2; possibly TRBD1 for D (6 bases). V gave up 3 bases and J gave up 6 bases, with 11 bases separating them. Germline V gene data show CDR1 as SNHLY and CDR2 as FYNNEI. This CDR3 spans 13 amino acids. In nucleotides, the CDR3 is TGTGCCAGCAGTGAGAGGGGGTCGGATGGCTACACCTTC. Protein product: CASSERGSDGYTF.

This clone has more than one count but fewer than ten. V is TRBV6-1 and J is TRBJ2-2; D perhaps matches TRBD2 (6 bases). Per the germline V gene, CDR1 is MNHNS and CDR2 is SASEGT. This CDR3 is 15 amino acids long. Trimming left V 6 bases short and J 3 bases short, with 14 bases between. Here the CDR3 DNA reads TGTGCCAGCAGCGCTGCGGCGGGATACACCGGGGAGCTGTTTTTT. It specifies CASSAAAGYTGELFF.

The chain joins TRBV28 to TRBJ1-5; the match to TRBD1 covers 7 bases. With 7 bases clipped from V and 2 bases from J, the junction kept 11 bases outside the gene matches. Germline CDR1 reads MDHEN; CDR2 reads SYDVKM. The CDR3 contains 16 residues. As DNA, the CDR3 is TGTGCCAGCACCAACCCCAGGGGGGCCGGCAATCAGCCCCAGCATTTT. Translating gives CASTNPRGAGNQPQHF.